These 16 T cell receptor beta chains were all obtained from the same sample, sequenced in a study of T cell repertoires in cytomegalovirus infection. TCRdb analysed the reads with MiXCR anew, one entry per CDR3 protein. The sample carries 90,000 to 120,000 distinct CDR3 sequences, approximately 45% recorded once. For these TCRs, the target antigens are not known. Specimen: CD8+ T cells from cultured PBMCs, collected from culture after CMV antigen stimulation. All receptors come from a human donor in good health (CMV status not recorded). Some clones in this sample may be carry-over from other donors' samples.

V is TRBV28 and J is TRBJ2-6; D remains ambiguous. V shed 3 bases and J shed 3 bases, with 6 bases lying between them. The germline V gene has CDR1 MDHEN and CDR2 SYDVKM. This CDR3 spans 14 amino acids. As DNA, the CDR3 is TGTGCCAGCAGTTTGAGTGGTGGGGCCAACGTCCTGACTTTC. The encoded protein is CASSLSGGANVLTF.

The rearrangement uses TRBV20-1 and TRBJ1-1; perhaps TRBD1 as D (5 bases). The V gene's germline CDR1 is DFQATT and CDR2 SNEGSKA (reference sequence). V lost 0 bases and J 5 bases, leaving 19 bases between the germline ends. The CDR3 is 16 residues long. The CDR3 DNA is TGCAGTGCTAGAGATCTTTGGGCCAGGGACGTTACTGAAGCTTTCTTT. Protein product: CSARDLWARDVTEAFF.

This clonotype was seen a handful of times. V usage is TRBV11-2 and J usage is TRBJ2-7; no firm D call. This CDR3 has 15 residues. V dropped 0 bases and J dropped 0 bases, with 9 bases sitting between them. The germline V gene encodes CDR1 SGHAT and CDR2 FQNNGV. The CDR3 nucleotides read TGTGCCAGCAGCTTAGAGACGGCGAGCTCCTACGAGCAGTACTTC. Amino acid sequence: CASSLETASSYEQYF.

This clonotype has a single count. This chain joins TRBV4-1 and TRBJ1-5; the D is unclear. The length of the CDR3 is 15 residues. Trimming stripped 0 bases from V and 0 bases from J, with 6 bases between. Germline V gene lookup returns CDR1 MGHRA and CDR2 YSYEKL. The CDR3 protein is CASSQDRASNQPQHF. CDR3 sequence (DNA): TGCGCCAGCAGCCAAGATAGGGCTAGCAATCAGCCCCAGCATTTT.

The chain couples TRBV4-1 to TRBJ1-1; TRBD1 is a possible D gene (5 bases). Germline-derived CDR1 and CDR2 are MGHRA and YSYEKL. Between the trimmed V and J ends, which lost 0 bases and 6 bases, there was a span of 14 bases. The CDR3 is 15 amino acids. CDR3 protein: CASSQEGRGVAEAFF. The CDR3 region has the DNA TGCGCCAGCAGCCAAGAGGGGCGGGGGGTCGCTGAAGCTTTCTTT.

The V and J genes are TRBV27 and TRBJ2-3; 9 nucleotides match TRBD2. With V trimmed by 10 bases and J by 0 bases, 17 bases remained unmatched. This CDR3 has 18 amino acids. The V gene's germline CDR1 is MNHEY and CDR2 SMNVEV (reference sequence). The CDR3 DNA sequence: TGTGCCAACACCTTGGTAGGCGGGGGGGCTGCTAGCACAGATACGCAGTATTTT. Its translation: CANTLVGGGAASTDTQYF.

This sequence joins TRBV27 and TRBJ2-7; 16 bases map to TRBD2. V dropped 5 bases and J dropped 3; count of bases not matched to a gene: 7. Germline assignment: CDR1 MNHEY and CDR2 SMNVEV (reference sequence). The CDR3 spans 17 residues. The CDR3 DNA reads TGTGCCAGCAGTCCCGGGACTAGCGGGGGGGCCCTCTACGAGCAGTACTTC. It translates to CASSPGTSGGALYEQYF.

V is TRBV9 and J is TRBJ2-1; D might be TRBD1 (6 bases). This CDR3 comprises 16 residues. Germline CDR1 reads SGDLS; CDR2 reads YYNGEE. The V gene lost 4 bases and the J gene lost 7 bases, with 21 bases spanning the gap. The CDR3 coding sequence is TGTGCCAGCAGCCTTACGCTTGTACAGGGTGGTAATGAGCAGTTCTTC. Translation: CASSLTLVQGGNEQFF.

This rearrangement joins TRBV2 to TRBJ2-1; 7 bases fit TRBD1. The trim removed 4 bases at V and 6 bases at J, leaving 9 bases unmatched. CDR1 and CDR2 (germline): SNHLY, FYNNEI. The CDR3 sequence is 15 residues long. CDR3 loop: CASSVGRTGLNEQFF. DNA for the CDR3: TGTGCCAGCAGTGTTGGAAGGACAGGACTCAATGAGCAGTTCTTC. Full variable domain (missing parts from reference TRBV2 and TRBJ2-1): EPEVTQTPSHQVTQMGQEVILRCVPISNHLYFYWYRQILGQKVEFLVSFYNNEISEKSEIFDDQFSVERPDGSNFTLKIRSTKLEDSAMYFCASSVGRTGLNEQFFGPGTRLTVL.

The gene calls are TRBV7-2 and TRBJ2-4; weak D call: TRBD2 (6 bases). V was clipped by 5 bases and J by 4 bases, with 21 bases between them. CDR3 size: 17 residues. Germline V gene data show CDR1 as SGHTA and CDR2 as FQGNSA. The CDR3 bases are TGTGCCAGCAGCCAACCGGGACTCCAGTTAGGGAAAAACATTCAGTACTTC. It codes for CASSQPGLQLGKNIQYF.

The chain carries TRBV6-2 or TRBV6-3 and TRBJ1-1; D perhaps matches TRBD1 (5 bases). The ends were cut back, 4 bases at V and 10 bases at J, with 16 bases in the middle. Germline values: CDR1 MNHEY, CDR2 SVGEGT. This CDR3 is built from 13 residues. CDR3 in DNA: TGTGCCAGCAGTTGGGACGGGTTTACCGGAGCTTTCTTT. It is translated as CASSWDGFTGAFF.

This chain uses TRBV7-6 with TRBJ1-2; no reliable D call. Trimming took off 3 bases at V and 1 base at J, with 6 bases between the two ends. The V gene's germline CDR1 is SGHVS and CDR2 FNYEAQ. The CDR3 loop spans 13 amino acids. This CDR3 is CASSFMLNYGYTF. CDR3 nucleotides: TGTGCCAGCAGCTTCATGCTTAACTATGGCTACACCTTC.

V usage is TRBV28 and J usage is TRBJ2-5; 12 nucleotides match TRBD2. The CDR3 length is 17 residues. Germline V gives CDR1 MDHEN, CDR2 SYDVKM. Unmatched junction bases numbered 13, after V lost 7 bases and J lost 4 bases. CDR3 DNA sequence: TGTGCCAGCACTCCCTTATCTCTAGCGGGGGGGCGAGAGACCCAGTACTTC. It translates to CASTPLSLAGGRETQYF. Drawing the rest from reference TRBV28 and TRBJ2-5, the complete variable domain is DVKVTQSSRYLVKRTGEKVFLECVQDMDHENMFWYRQDPGLGLRLIYFSYDVKMKEKGDIPEGYSVSREKKERFSLILESASTNQTSMYLCASTPLSLAGGRETQYFGPGTRLLVL.

This clonotype came up a few times. The rearrangement uses TRBV27 and TRBJ1-2; D call uncertain. Germline V CDR1 and CDR2: MNHEY, SMNVEV (reference sequence). Trimming cost V 4 bases and J 0 bases, with 12 bases left between them. The CDR3 runs to 15 residues. The CDR3 is CASSYSGPTNYGYTF. The DNA of the CDR3 is TGTGCCAGCAGTTATTCCGGGCCTACTAACTATGGCTACACCTTC.

A few counts support this clonotype. This chain links TRBV12-3 or TRBV12-4 with TRBJ2-5; unclear D gene. V was cut by 4 bases and J by 4 bases, with 10 bases left in between. The CDR3 has 13 residues. CDR3 residues: CASSSATRETQYF. The DNA of the CDR3 is TGTGCCAGCAGTTCAGCGACTCGAGAGACCCAGTACTTC.

The rearrangement joins TRBV7-6 to TRBJ2-2, with 10 bases aligning to TRBD1. This CDR3 has 18 residues. Germline V gene sequence: CDR1 SGHVS, CDR2 FNYEAQ. The J segment lost 6 bases and the V segment lost 4 bases, leaving 14 bases of the junction unmatched. Written as DNA, the CDR3 is TGTGCCAGCAGCTCCGAGTTGGGACAGGGGAATCGGGCCGGGGAGCTGTTTTTT. It translates to CASSSELGQGNRAGELFF.